Listed here are 7 T cell receptor beta chains from one sample, sequenced in a study of shared clonotypes between healthy human individuals. TCRdb keeps only in-frame clones here, not all; method: immunoSEQ multiplex PCR. Seen here are 180,000 or so clones, just under 95% observed once, and the top ten hold around 0.067%. Material for sequencing was naive CD4+ T cells sorted from blood. Subset described: CD45RA+ positively selected. These receptors all come from a woman in her twenties or thirties in good health.

For the CDR3, the DNA is TGTGCCAGCAGCTCGCCGAGGGCAGGTGAAGTTAATTCACCCCTCCACTTT. Translated: CASSSPRAGEVNSPLHF. The chain employs TRBV11-2 and TRBJ1-6; D is ambiguous. CDR3 length: 17 amino acids. V was pared by 4 bases and J by 6 bases, with 19 bases between. The germline CDR1 and CDR2 sequences are SGHAT and FQNNGV.

The gene calls are TRBV29-1 and TRBJ2-7; D perhaps matches TRBD1 (6 bases). Deletions cut 3 bases from V and 3 bases from J, with 9 bases between. In germline, CDR1 is SQVTM, CDR2 ANQGSEA. This CDR3 is built from 12 residues. Here the CDR3 reads CSVDRGGYEQYF. Here the CDR3 DNA reads TGCAGCGTTGACAGAGGGGGCTACGAGCAGTACTTC.

The rearrangement links TRBV28 to TRBJ1-5; 9 bases line up with TRBD1. Germline assignment: CDR1 MDHEN and CDR2 SYDVKM. Germline trimming cut 6 bases from V and 2 bases from J; bases unmatched to any gene: 2. The CDR3 loop spans 14 amino acids. CDR3 loop: CASRRDRGNQPQHF. In DNA form, the CDR3 reads TGTGCCAGCAGACGGGACAGGGGCAATCAGCCCCAGCATTTT.

The chain is built from TRBV7-2 and TRBJ2-7; 8 nucleotides agree with TRBD2. Germline V gene lookup returns CDR1 SGHTA and CDR2 FQGNSA. The CDR3 sequence is 16 residues long. The ends lost 4 bases at V and 6 bases at J; junction bases unmatched: 14. CDR3 region: CASSSGHSGTQSEQYF. Written as DNA, the CDR3 is TGTGCCAGCAGCTCGGGTCATAGCGGGACGCAGAGCGAGCAGTACTTC.

The chain combines TRBV27 with TRBJ2-4; TRBD1 matches at 10 bases. J lost 2 bases, V lost 4 bases, and 8 bases had no gene match. Looked up from germline, CDR1 is MNHEY and CDR2 is SMNVEV (reference sequence). The CDR3 is made up of 17 amino acids. CDR3 sequence (DNA): TGTGCCAGCAGTTCTGACAGGGGGCTTGAAACCAAAAACATTCAGTACTTC. Translation: CASSSDRGLETKNIQYF.

This clone was observed a few times. This chain links TRBV27 with TRBJ2-7; perhaps TRBD2 as D (6 bases). The CDR3 covers 12 residues. V was trimmed by 6 bases and J by 2 bases, leaving 8 bases between them. Germline loops: CDR1 MNHEY, CDR2 SMNVEV (reference sequence). This CDR3 reads CASSRGTYEQYF. The DNA of the CDR3 is TGTGCCAGCAGCCGGGGGACCTACGAGCAGTACTTC.

CDR3 DNA: TGTGCCAGTAGTATAGGTTCGTCTACCAGCACAGATACGCAGTATTTT. Translated: CASSIGSSTSTDTQYF. This sequence joins TRBV19 and TRBJ2-3; the D is unclear. The germline V and J ends were trimmed by 1 base and 0 bases, with 11 bases remaining between them. Germline CDR1 LNHDA, CDR2 SQIVND (reference sequence). The CDR3 has 16 residues.